Presented here are 32 T cell receptor beta chains from one specimen sequenced in a study of response to subunit inactivated influenza vaccine. TCRdb fed the RT-PCR reads into MiXCR, producing one record per CDR3 protein. The data hold 630,000 or so distinct CDR3 sequences, with less than 20% observed a single time. This material consisted of PBMCs from blood, taken 12 days after vaccination. Source of these receptors: a man in his forties or fifties who received an inactivated influenza vaccine.

A few counts support this clonotype. The chain carries TRBV6-5 and TRBJ2-7; possible D gene TRBD2, 6 bases. This CDR3 is 14 amino acids long. The V end lost 2 bases, the J end lost 7 bases, and 15 bases lay between the germline ends. Germline-derived CDR1 and CDR2 are MNHEY and SVGAGI. CDR3 protein: CASSYGTEVGEQYF. In nucleotides, the CDR3 is TGTGCCAGCAGTTACGGGACTGAGGTCGGGGAGCAGTACTTC.

The chain has TRBV7-7 and TRBJ2-7; tentatively, D is TRBD1 or TRBD2 (5 bases each). CDR1 and CDR2 from the germline V gene are SSHAT and FNYEAQ (reference sequence). The ends were cut back, 5 bases at V and 6 bases at J, with 17 bases in the middle. CDR3 length equals 14 residues. Written as DNA, the CDR3 is TGTGCCAGCAGCGTGGGGACCCAGAGTGGCGAGCAGTACTTC. Amino acid sequence: CASSVGTQSGEQYF.

In this sample, this clonotype turned up a few times. This chain uses TRBV12-3 or TRBV12-4 with TRBJ2-7; weak D call: TRBD1 (5 bases). Trimming took off 5 bases at V and 3 bases at J, with 14 bases between the two ends. This CDR3 contains 14 residues. The CDR3 is CASSARQGHYEQYF. CDR3 DNA sequence: TGTGCCAGCAGTGCCCGACAAGGACACTACGAGCAGTACTTC.

This chain connects TRBV20-1 to TRBJ2-7; 8 nucleotides match TRBD2. The germline gives CDR1 DFQATT, CDR2 SNEGSKA (reference sequence). The CDR3 contains 14 residues. Losses at the gene ends were 6 bases for V and 3 bases for J; bases not matched to a gene: 10. CDR3 nucleotides: TGCAGTGCCACCGAGACTAGCGATTACTACGAGCAGTACTTC. It translates to CSATETSDYYEQYF.

This clonotype has more than one count but fewer than ten. The V call is TRBV4-3, the J call TRBJ1-3; D is uncertain. CDR1 LGHNA and CDR2 YSLEER come from the germline V gene. V was cut by 0 bases and J by 11 bases, with 11 bases left in between. This CDR3 spans 13 amino acids. The CDR3 here is CASSQDWAYPIYF. The CDR3 DNA sequence: TGCGCCAGCAGCCAAGATTGGGCTTACCCCATATATTTT.

The chain has TRBV7-2 and TRBJ2-5, with TRBD1 as a possible D gene (6 bases). The CDR3 loop spans 16 amino acids. Trimming shortened V by 5 bases and J by 3 bases, and 19 bases separated the two germline ends. Looked up from germline, CDR1 is SGHTA and CDR2 is FQGNSA. The CDR3, as DNA: TGTGCCAGCAGCCGATACCTTGAGGGGGACAAAGAGACCCAGTACTTC. Its translation is CASSRYLEGDKETQYF.

The V call is TRBV20-1, the J call TRBJ1-6; D uncertain. This CDR3 comprises 17 residues. V was cut by 1 base and J by 0 bases, with 13 bases left in between. Germline V gene data show CDR1 as DFQATT and CDR2 as SNEGSKA (reference sequence). CDR3 DNA: TGCAGTGCTAGAGCGCTACTTGAGAGCTCCTATAATTCACCCCTCCACTTT. Its protein is CSARALLESSYNSPLHF.

This chain uses TRBV28 with TRBJ2-6, with 7 positions matching TRBD1. The CDR3 consists of 17 residues. CDR1 is MDHEN, CDR2 SYDVKM, per germline. The junction had 3 bases not matched to a gene; V was cut back by 1 base and J by 0 bases. CDR3 bases: TGTGCCAGCAGTTTATTGGACAGGTTCTCTGGGGCCAACGTCCTGACTTTC. It translates to CASSLLDRFSGANVLTF.

This clonotype was observed at least ten times. J is TRBJ2-1 and V is TRBV7-3; TRBD2 aligns across 7 bases. Germline assignment: CDR1 SGHTA and CDR2 FQGTGA. This CDR3 is built from 15 residues. Germline trimming cut 4 bases from V and 4 bases from J; bases unmatched to any gene: 7. This chain's CDR3 is CASSYRLAGYNEQFF. In DNA form, the CDR3 reads TGTGCCAGCAGCTACCGACTAGCTGGATACAATGAGCAGTTCTTC.

This clonotype was seen repeatedly, ten times or more. The rearrangement joins TRBV12-3 or TRBV12-4 to TRBJ1-1, with D possibly TRBD1 on 5 matching bases. Trimming left V 5 bases short and J 4 bases short, with 17 bases between. This CDR3 region has 15 residues. DNA of the CDR3: TGTGCCAGCAGTCCTCCGGGACTCGGTGGCACTGAAGCTTTCTTT. Translating it yields CASSPPGLGGTEAFF.

The CDR3, as DNA: TGTGCCAGCTCACCCACTGGCGGGGGGTTCTCCTACAATGAGCAGTTCTTC. This codes for CASSPTGGGFSYNEQFF. This chain connects TRBV18 to TRBJ2-1; 8 positions agree with TRBD2. This CDR3 has 17 residues. J was trimmed by 0 bases and V by 3 bases; bases with no gene match: 7. Looked up from germline, CDR1 is KGHSH and CDR2 is LQKENI.

This clonotype showed up just a few times. The genes are TRBV7-9 and TRBJ2-3, with D perhaps being TRBD1 or TRBD2 (6 bases each). The CDR3 is 14 amino acids. Trimming took 2 bases from V and 5 from J, leaving 11 bases between them. Germline CDR1 and CDR2: SEHNR and FQNEAQ (reference sequence). CDR3 amino acids: CASSLSGGVDTQYF. The CDR3 DNA sequence: TGTGCCAGCAGCTTATCCGGGGGCGTAGATACGCAGTATTTT.

The rearrangement links TRBV9 to TRBJ2-1; D ambiguous. V was pared by 4 bases and J by 8 bases, with 19 bases between. Germline CDR1 reads SGDLS; CDR2 reads YYNGEE. CDR3 length: 15 residues. Here the CDR3 DNA reads TGTGCCAGCAGCCCTTTCTGGGGTGGTGGCGATGAGCAGTTCTTC. It yields the protein CASSPFWGGGDEQFF.

In this sample, this clonotype turned up a few times. The CDR3 region has the DNA TGTGCCAGCAGCTCCAACTATTTACGCCTTACCGGGGAGCTGTTTTTT. Amino acids: CASSSNYLRLTGELFF. The rearrangement uses TRBV12-3 or TRBV12-4 and TRBJ2-2; D is undetermined. This CDR3 has 16 amino acids. The germline V and J ends were trimmed by 6 bases and 5 bases, with 19 bases remaining between them.

The V gene is TRBV12-3 or TRBV12-4, the J gene TRBJ2-1; D is unclear. The V gene lost 1 base and the J gene lost 8 bases, with 9 bases spanning the gap. CDR3 length: 13 amino acids. CDR3 in DNA: TGTGCCAGCAGTTTAGGGCTAGTGTATGAGCAGTTCTTC. Translated: CASSLGLVYEQFF.

V gene TRBV21-1 combines with J gene TRBJ2-7; TRBD1 is the table's D call and was not checked against the DNA. TRBV21-1 is flagged as a pseudogene. The CDR3 contains 15 residues. The CDR3 DNA reads as TGTGCCAGCAGCGCTCTCCGGGACACCCTCTACGAGCAGTACTTC. Translated: CASSALRDTLYEQYF.

This clonotype turned up a few times. CDR3 protein: CASSEGGELFF. CDR3 nucleotides: TGTGCCAGCAGCGAAGGCGGGGAGCTGTTTTTT. The chain employs TRBV12-3 or TRBV12-4 and TRBJ2-2; unclear D gene. The CDR3 covers 11 residues. Trimming shortened V by 6 bases and J by 7 bases, and 6 bases separated the two germline ends.

This clonotype has at least ten counts. The V and J genes are TRBV12-3 or TRBV12-4 and TRBJ2-3; 10 bases are a match to TRBD2. V lost 5 bases, J lost 4 bases, and 9 bases stayed unmatched. This CDR3 contains 16 residues. For the CDR3, the DNA is TGTGCCAGCAGTCCTCAGCGGGGGGGACACCCAGATACGCAGTATTTT. Translating gives CASSPQRGGHPDTQYF.

This clonotype showed up just a few times. CDR3 in DNA: TGTGCCAGCAGTTTGCAACAGGGAAACACCGGGGAGCTGTTTTTT. Residues: CASSLQQGNTGELFF. The chain links TRBV12-3 or TRBV12-4 to TRBJ2-2; D is perhaps TRBD1 (6 bases). The CDR3 has 15 amino acids. V lost 3 bases, J lost 2 bases, and 10 bases lay in between.

In this sample, this clonotype turned up many times. The chain employs TRBV4-1 and TRBJ1-6; no clear D gene. Per the germline V gene, CDR1 is MGHRA and CDR2 is YSYEKL. V gave up 0 bases and J gave up 7 bases, with 7 bases separating them. The CDR3 is 14 amino acids. The CDR3 protein is CASSQEWGNSPLHF. In nucleotides, the CDR3 is TGCGCCAGCAGCCAAGAGTGGGGAAATTCACCCCTCCACTTT.

This rearrangement joins TRBV9 to TRBJ1-2; TRBD1 matches at 8 bases. The V gene's germline CDR1 is SGDLS and CDR2 YYNGEE. With V trimmed by 3 bases and J by 4 bases, 11 bases remained unmatched. The CDR3 is made up of 16 amino acids. As DNA, the CDR3 is TGTGCCAGCAGCGGAATTCTAAGGACAGGGTTCTATGGCTACACCTTC. It encodes CASSGILRTGFYGYTF.

This clonotype was detected a few times. The genes are TRBV19 and TRBJ2-2, with unresolved D. Between the trimmed V and J ends, which lost 3 bases and 1 base, there was a span of 9 bases. Germline CDR1 reads LNHDA; CDR2 reads SQIVND (reference sequence). The CDR3 contains 15 residues. The CDR3 protein is CASSIVAGNTGELFF. The CDR3 nucleotides read TGTGCCAGTAGTATTGTCGCAGGGAACACCGGGGAGCTGTTTTTT.

This clonotype was seen a few times. This chain's CDR3 is CASSPPLPNTQYF. CDR3 in DNA: TGTGCCAGCAGTCCCCCCCTTCCAAATACGCAGTATTTT. The V and J genes are TRBV27 and TRBJ2-3; D remains ambiguous. Deletions cut 5 bases from V and 7 bases from J, with 13 bases between. Germline CDR1 reads MNHEY; CDR2 reads SMNVEV (reference sequence). CDR3 length: 13 amino acids.

This clonotype has at least ten counts. The J gene is TRBJ2-7, the V gene TRBV10-3; D is tentatively TRBD1 or TRBD2 (5 bases each). V was clipped by 11 bases and J by 0 bases, with 11 bases between them. Germline CDR1 reads ENHRY; CDR2 reads SYGVKD. CDR3 length: 12 amino acids. The CDR3 coding sequence is TGTGCCGTCTCAGGGAGCTCCTACGAGCAGTACTTC. Its protein is CAVSGSSYEQYF.

This clonotype came up many times. This chain links TRBV4-3 with TRBJ1-1; 7 bases agree with TRBD1. J gave up 4 bases and V 3 bases, and 2 bases lay outside the gene matches. Germline V gene data show CDR1 as LGHNA and CDR2 as YSLEER. The length of the CDR3 is 13 residues. The CDR3 DNA is TGCGCCAGCAGCCAGACAGGGAGCACTGAAGCTTTCTTT. Its protein is CASSQTGSTEAFF.

The chain carries TRBV7-6 and TRBJ2-1, with unresolved D. Germline V gives CDR1 SGHVS, CDR2 FNYEAQ. V lost 5 bases to trimming and J lost 0 bases, with 11 bases between them. The CDR3 is 15 residues long. The CDR3 is CASSIFRDSYNEQFF. CDR3 nucleotides: TGTGCCAGCAGCATATTTAGAGACTCCTACAATGAGCAGTTCTTC.

There are a few counts of this clonotype. The gene calls are TRBV4-1 and TRBJ2-3; D possibly corresponds to TRBD2 (5 bases). The V end was cut by 0 bases, the J end by 1 base, with 14 bases between. The CDR3 totals 17 residues. Germline CDR1 and CDR2: MGHRA and YSYEKL. This CDR3 reads CASSQDEGSTRTDTQYF. The CDR3 nucleotides are TGCGCCAGCAGCCAAGATGAGGGCAGTACTCGCACAGATACGCAGTATTTT.

This clonotype was seen a few times. The rearrangement uses TRBV4-3 and TRBJ2-1; no clear D gene. This CDR3 comprises 17 residues. Germline V CDR1 and CDR2: LGHNA, YSLEER. The V and J ends lost 0 bases and 0 bases respectively, with 12 bases between them. The DNA for the CDR3 is TGCGCCAGCAGCCAAGATATCGGCCCCATCTCCTACAATGAGCAGTTCTTC. It encodes CASSQDIGPISYNEQFF.

The rearrangement links TRBV12-3 or TRBV12-4 to TRBJ2-7; TRBD2 matches 7 bases. V lost 6 bases to trimming and J lost 3 bases; unmatched junction nucleotides: 11. This CDR3 has 15 amino acids. The CDR3 is CASSSAASGYYEQYF. CDR3 coding DNA: TGTGCCAGCAGCTCAGCGGCTAGCGGTTACTACGAGCAGTACTTC.

The V gene is TRBV4-1, the J gene TRBJ2-1; TRBD2 might be the D (5 bases). Germline V gives CDR1 MGHRA, CDR2 YSYEKL. Trimming removed 4 bases at V and 0 bases at J, with 13 bases between. The length of the CDR3 is 16 residues. DNA for the CDR3: TGCGCCAGCAGCCCCCTGACGGGGTTCTCCTACAATGAGCAGTTCTTC. It specifies CASSPLTGFSYNEQFF.

V and J are TRBV5-1 and TRBJ2-5; TRBD1 aligns across 8 bases. Germline V lookup: CDR1 SGHRS, CDR2 YFSETQ. CDR3 size: 14 residues. Trimming took 5 bases from V and 4 from J; bases not matched to a gene: 7. The DNA for the CDR3 is TGCGCCAGCAGACGACAGGGGAAGGGAGAGACCCAGTACTTC. It codes for CASRRQGKGETQYF.

V usage is TRBV27 and J usage is TRBJ2-7; TRBD2 is a possible D gene (5 bases). V was clipped by 3 bases and J by 5 bases, with 11 bases between them. CDR1 MNHEY and CDR2 SMNVEV come from the germline V gene (reference sequence). The CDR3 is 13 residues long. The CDR3 DNA is TGTGCCAGCAGTTTTTTGGGGAGAAACGAGCAGTACTTC. Its translation is CASSFLGRNEQYF.